This TCR beta chain was documented in a study of molecular identifiers for immune sequencing clone quantification. Study observations and caveats: Barcode collisions between identical TCR molecules could shrink estimates of highly expanded clone sizes.

MiXCR, run by TCRdb on the PCR reads, gives a single entry per CDR3 protein. Seen here are about 100,000 distinct CDR3 sequences, about 32% observed once, and the top ten hold 9.5% to 10%. This CDR3 comprises 15 residues. With 8 bases removed from V and 0 bases from J, the gap between germline ends came to 17 bases. RNA fractions of 10%, 30% or 50% and 20,000 to 1,000,000 sorted cells were the source of naive CD8 libraries. Naive CD8 T cells, phenotype CD8+CD4-CCR7+CD45RA+, were sorted. Turning to this clonotype: Its target is unknown.

The clonotype originates from a human donor in good health. Some libraries in this study had Jurkat cell RNA spiked in. The sequenced sample consisted of naive CD8+ T cells from blood, with Jurkat cell RNA spiked in. Specified subset: FACS-sorted CD8+CD4-CCR7+CD45RA+ naive T cells. The rearrangement links TRBV5-3 to TRBJ1-1; tentatively, D is TRBD1 (5 bases). TRBV5-3 is treated as an ORF (open reading frame) with a function not yet certain. The CDR3 region is CASNYLDTMNTEAFF. The DNA for the CDR3 is TGTGCCAGCAACTATCTGGACACCATGAACACTGAAGCTTTCTTT.